The entry below gives a single T cell receptor (beta chain) sequence along with its context. Antigen unknown. Whole-study results and caveats: Tumor memory CD4+ T cell TCR gene usage was found to cluster with blood and lymph node memory CD4+ cells and with lymph node naive CD4+ cells. Tumor-infiltrating Treg TCR alpha and beta sequences overlapped most with tumor naive CD4+ T cells, then blood naive.

Memory CD4+ cells were defined as CD4+CD45RO+CD25-. This CDR3 has 19 amino acids. V shed 6 bases and J shed 2 bases, with 29 bases lying between them. From germline, CDR1 is MNHEY and CDR2 SMNVEV (reference sequence). TCRdb recomputed calls from the 5' RACE reads with MiXCR, one row per CDR3 protein. Among 25,000 to 40,000 distinct CDR3 sequences listed, roughly 24% were seen once. What was sequenced was memory CD4+ T cells sorted from blood. Subset here: memory CD4+ T cells, CD4+CD45RO+CD25-. The chain links TRBV27 to TRBJ2-7, with a tentative D call TRBD1 (6 bases). The TCR sequence derives from a female donor with breast cancer. As DNA, the CDR3 is TGTGCCAGCAGAGGTTACCCCTCCACGACTCCCCAGGGGCCCTACGAGCAGTACTTC. Amino acid sequence: CASRGYPSTTPQGPYEQYF.